The 3 T cell receptor beta chains below all came from one sample that was sequenced in a study of cytotoxic CD8 clonotypes in ibrutinib-treated CLL listed by TCRdb under 2021. The time point label of this sample denotes: roughly 2 years on ibrutinib. The library was obtained by the immunoSEQ multiplex PCR assay. TCRdb took this table from immuneACCESS and kept in-frame rearrangements with V and J called. Such tables lack part of the clones; where checked against another copy, unresolved V genes explain under half of the gap, and the rest is unexplained. Present in this sample are some 120,000 clones, around four fifths of which were seen just once. Around 3% of the sample comes from the top ten. The sequencing used PBMCs, collected after 24 months of ibrutinib treatment. Source of these receptors: a human donor with chronic lymphocytic leukemia.

The chain uses TRBV25-1 and TRBJ1-6; D is unclear. V lost 6 bases, J lost 9 bases, and 15 bases lay in between. CDR1 MGHDK and CDR2 SYGVNS come from the germline V gene. This CDR3 is 14 amino acids long. This CDR3 is CASRPGRRFSPLHF. CDR3 DNA: TGTGCCAGCAGGCCGGGCCGGCGCTTTTCACCCCTCCACTTT.

The rearrangement links TRBV5-4 to TRBJ2-2, with 9 bases aligning to TRBD1. This CDR3 contains 15 residues. V trimming: 3 bases; J trimming: 4 bases; junction bases outside the gene matches: 4. In germline, CDR1 is SGHNT, CDR2 YYREEE (reference sequence). In DNA, the CDR3 is TGTGCCAGCAGCTCCGGGACAGGGCCCACCGGGGAGCTGTTTTTT. Protein sequence: CASSSGTGPTGELFF.

The chain carries TRBV9 and TRBJ2-2; perhaps TRBD1 as D (5 bases). Germline CDR1 reads SGDLS; CDR2 reads YYNGEE. V dropped 0 bases and J dropped 8 bases, with 14 bases sitting between them. The CDR3 consists of 15 residues. The CDR3 spells CASSVGSGPQGELFF. The CDR3 coding sequence is TGTGCCAGCAGCGTAGGTTCAGGGCCCCAGGGGGAGCTGTTTTTT. The complete variable domain, with remaining parts taken from reference TRBV9 and TRBJ2-2, reads DSGVTQTPKHLITATGQRVTLRCSPRSGDLSVYWYQQSLDQGLQFLIQYYNGEERAKGNILERFSAQQFPDLHSELNLSSLELGDSALYFCASSVGSGPQGELFFGEGSRLTVL.